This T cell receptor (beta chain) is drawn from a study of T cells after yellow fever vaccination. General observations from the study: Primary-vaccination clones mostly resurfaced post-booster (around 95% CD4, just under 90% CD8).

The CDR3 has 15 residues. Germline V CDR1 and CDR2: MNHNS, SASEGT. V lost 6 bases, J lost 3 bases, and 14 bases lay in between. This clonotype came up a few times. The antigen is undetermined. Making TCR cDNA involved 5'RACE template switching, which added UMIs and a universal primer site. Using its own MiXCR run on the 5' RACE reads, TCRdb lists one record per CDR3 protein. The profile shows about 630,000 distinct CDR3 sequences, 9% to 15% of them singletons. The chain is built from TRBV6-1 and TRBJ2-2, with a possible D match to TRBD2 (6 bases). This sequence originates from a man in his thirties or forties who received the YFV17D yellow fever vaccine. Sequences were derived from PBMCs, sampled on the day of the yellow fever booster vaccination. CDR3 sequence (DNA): TGTGCCAGCAGAAAAGGGGAGGTACACACCGGGGAGCTGTTTTTT. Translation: CASRKGEVHTGELFF.